The rows below give T cell receptor beta chains drawn from one sample of a study of post-analysis software for immune sequencing data. TCRdb reanalysed the PCR reads using MiXCR and keeps one entry per CDR3 protein. Seen here are about 460,000 distinct CDR3 sequences, roughly 45% observed once, and the top ten hold around an eighth. The material sequenced was blood. The receptor source for this set is a girl aged 5-17 years with multiple sclerosis. Both conserved end residues are part of each CDR3.

V gene	J gene	CDR3 protein
TRBV11-2	TRBJ2-1	CAINLASYEQFF
TRBV4-3	TRBJ1-1	CASSHAGNTEAFF
TRBV5-4	TRBJ2-1	CASSCGTSYNEQFF
TRBV24-1	TRBJ2-1	CATSDLGQPSRDNEQFF
TRBV7-2	.	CASSHLAGTPYEQYF
TRBV7-9	TRBJ2-4	CASSLSAGLAKNIQYF
TRBV3-1	TRBJ2-3	CASSQVTDTQYF
TRBV2	TRBJ2-1	CASSEGDKFRINEQFF
TRBV4-2	TRBJ2-7	CASSQDASSRYEQYF
TRBV30	TRBJ1-1	CAWSGGGGPNTKAFF
TRBV7-2	TRBJ2-5	CASSVTSGRRETQYF
TRBV10-2	TRBJ2-7	CASIPNFLVGRPYEQYF
TRBV4-2	TRBJ2-7	CASSQEPGRGDYEQYF
TRBV3-1	TRBJ2-7	CASRLSGGYEQYF